The subject of this entry is one T cell receptor beta chain. Its antigen remains unidentified. These data belong to a study of T cell repertoires in cytomegalovirus infection. For the study at large: CMV epitopes, recently identified HLA-C-restricted and well-studied HLA-B-restricted, were used.

The CDR3 extends over 13 amino acids. Germline V gene lookup returns CDR1 MNHEY and CDR2 SMNVEV (reference sequence). The germline V and J ends were trimmed by 6 bases and 6 bases, with 12 bases remaining between them. TCRdb itself ran the reads through MiXCR, one entry per CDR3 protein. The sample lists roughly 700,000 distinct CDR3 sequences, roughly 36% seen once, with 15% to 20% in the top ten. Study results and caveats: Clonotype analysis showed dominance of the ex vivo response by HLA-C-restricted CMV-specific TCR beta clonotypes.

The sequencing here drew on cultured PBMCs, taken from culture after CMV antigen stimulation. The chain uses TRBV27 and TRBJ1-5; D not certain. The receptor was derived from a human donor in good health (CMV status not recorded). Some clones in this sample may be carry-over from other donors' samples. This CDR3 reads CASSLYASQPQHF. The CDR3 DNA is TGTGCCAGCAGCCTCTACGCTAGTCAGCCCCAGCATTTT.